This T cell receptor (beta chain) stems from a study of vaccination effects on CD4 cells after COVID-19. Findings and caveats of the study: Within healthy vaccinees, only 1 of 255 vaccine-induced clones displayed cross-reactivity with common cold coronaviruses.

Regarding this clone: Antigen specificity is unknown.

CD4+ T cells specific for antigen were expanded with viral peptide pools by the ViraFEST assay before sequencing. On day 10 of culture, CD4+ T cells were separated out. Of the BNT162b2 and mRNA-1273 vaccines, participants received two doses of one or the other. Wells of roughly 2.1 million PBMC each were grown with around 10 IU/ml IL-2 and roughly 10 ug/ml peptides. This table comes from immunoSEQ multiplex PCR, and its TCRdb copy is limited to in-frame clones, with some not included. The sample carries over 80,000 clones, roughly 80% recorded once. CDR1 and CDR2 from the germline V gene are SNHLY and FYNNEI. The V and J ends lost 6 bases and 4 bases respectively, with 7 bases between them. CDR3 length: 12 amino acids.

This TCR was recovered from a human donor who received a COVID-19 vaccine. The sequencing here drew on CD4+ T cells from PBMCs cultured with HCoV-OC43 spike peptides, taken after COVID-19 vaccination. Subset of the sample: HCoV-OC43 spike overlapping peptide pool stimulation. The chain has TRBV2 and TRBJ1-5; D is unresolved. CDR3 residues: CASSLPNQPQHF. As DNA, the CDR3 is TGTGCCAGCAGCCTTCCGAATCAGCCCCAGCATTTT.